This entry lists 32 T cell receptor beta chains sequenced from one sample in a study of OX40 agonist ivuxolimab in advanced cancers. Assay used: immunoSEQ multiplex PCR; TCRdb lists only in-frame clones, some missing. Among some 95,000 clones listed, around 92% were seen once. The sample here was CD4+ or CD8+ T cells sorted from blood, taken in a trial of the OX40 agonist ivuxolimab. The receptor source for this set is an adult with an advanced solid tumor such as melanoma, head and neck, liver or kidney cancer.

In DNA, the CDR3 is TGTGCCAGCAGCCCCCCGGCGGGGGGGCCCCAAGAGACCCAGTACTTC. This codes for CASSPPAGGPQETQYF. The V call is TRBV7-6, the J call TRBJ2-5; 9 bases match TRBD2. CDR1 and CDR2 (germline): SGHVS, FNYEAQ. This CDR3 contains 16 residues. V lost 5 bases to trimming and J lost 1 base; unmatched junction nucleotides: 8.

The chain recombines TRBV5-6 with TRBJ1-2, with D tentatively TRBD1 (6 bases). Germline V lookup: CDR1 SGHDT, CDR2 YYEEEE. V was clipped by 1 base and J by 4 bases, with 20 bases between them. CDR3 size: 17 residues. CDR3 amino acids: CASSLKGGAGTTYGYTF. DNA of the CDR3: TGTGCCAGCAGCTTGAAGGGGGGAGCCGGGACCACCTATGGCTACACCTTC.

The CDR3 is CASSPPSGIGVGETQYF. CDR3 DNA sequence: TGCGCCAGCAGCCCCCCCAGCGGGATAGGGGTAGGAGAGACCCAGTACTTC. This sequence joins TRBV5-1 and TRBJ2-5; 7 bases agree with TRBD2. From germline, CDR1 is SGHRS and CDR2 YFSETQ. This CDR3 has 17 amino acids. Trimming cost V 4 bases and J 4 bases; bases outside gene matches: 16. Based on the CDR3 plus reference TRBV5-1 and TRBJ2-5, the full variable domain is KAGVTQTPRYLIKTRGQQVTLSCSPISGHRSVSWYQQTPGQGLQFLFEYFSETQRNKGNFPGRFSGRQFSNSRSEMNVSTLELGDSALYLCASSPPSGIGVGETQYFGPGTRLLVL.

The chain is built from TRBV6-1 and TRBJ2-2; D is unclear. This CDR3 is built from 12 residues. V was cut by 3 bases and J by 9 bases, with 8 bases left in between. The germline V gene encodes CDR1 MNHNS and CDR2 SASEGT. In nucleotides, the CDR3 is TGTGCCAGCAGTGACCCCAATCGGGAGCTGTTTTTT. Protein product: CASSDPNRELFF.

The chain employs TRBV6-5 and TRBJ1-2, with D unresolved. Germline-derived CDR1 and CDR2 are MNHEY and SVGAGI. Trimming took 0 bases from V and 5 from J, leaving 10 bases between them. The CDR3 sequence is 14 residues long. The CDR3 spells CASSYSSETYGYTF. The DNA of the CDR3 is TGTGCCAGCAGTTACTCTTCAGAGACTTATGGCTACACCTTC.

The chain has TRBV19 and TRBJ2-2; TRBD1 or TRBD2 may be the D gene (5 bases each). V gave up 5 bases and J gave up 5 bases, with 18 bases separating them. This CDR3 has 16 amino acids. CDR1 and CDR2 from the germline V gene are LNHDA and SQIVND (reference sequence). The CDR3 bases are TGTGCCAGTAGTCCCCAGGGCACTAGAGGGACCGGGGAGCTGTTTTTT. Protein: CASSPQGTRGTGELFF.

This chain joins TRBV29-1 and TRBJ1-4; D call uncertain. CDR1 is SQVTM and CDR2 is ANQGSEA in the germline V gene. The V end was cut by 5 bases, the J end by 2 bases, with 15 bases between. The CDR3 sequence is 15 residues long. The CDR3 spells CSVPSDMGTNEKLFF. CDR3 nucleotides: TGCAGCGTTCCCTCCGATATGGGTACTAATGAAAAACTGTTTTTT. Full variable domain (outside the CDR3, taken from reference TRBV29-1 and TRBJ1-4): SAVISQKPSRDICQRGTSLTIQCQVDSQVTMMFWYRQQPGQSLTLIATANQGSEATYESGFVIDKFPISRPNLTFSTLTVSNMSPEDSSIYLCSVPSDMGTNEKLFFGSGTQLSVL.

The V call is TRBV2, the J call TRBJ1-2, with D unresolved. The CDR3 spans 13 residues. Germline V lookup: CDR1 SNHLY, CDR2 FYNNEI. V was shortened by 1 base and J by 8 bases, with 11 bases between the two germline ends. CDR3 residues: CASSEEGRTGYTF. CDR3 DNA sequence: TGTGCCAGCAGTGAAGAGGGCAGAACCGGCTACACCTTC.

CDR3 loop: CASSLSPQGQGQPQHF. Written as DNA, the CDR3 is TGTGCCAGCAGTTTATCCCCCCAGGGGCAAGGTCAGCCCCAGCATTTT. This rearrangement joins TRBV27 to TRBJ1-5; tentative D call: TRBD1 (6 bases). Germline CDR1 reads MNHEY; CDR2 reads SMNVEV (reference sequence). The CDR3 totals 16 residues. Trimming removed 0 bases from V and 6 bases from J, with 15 bases in between.

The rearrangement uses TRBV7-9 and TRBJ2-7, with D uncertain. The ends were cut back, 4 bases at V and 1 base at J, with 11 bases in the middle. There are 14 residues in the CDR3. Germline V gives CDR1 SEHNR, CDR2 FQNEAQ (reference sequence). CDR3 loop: CASSYLTESYEQYF. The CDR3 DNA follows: TGTGCCAGCAGCTACCTTACGGAGTCCTACGAGCAGTACTTC.

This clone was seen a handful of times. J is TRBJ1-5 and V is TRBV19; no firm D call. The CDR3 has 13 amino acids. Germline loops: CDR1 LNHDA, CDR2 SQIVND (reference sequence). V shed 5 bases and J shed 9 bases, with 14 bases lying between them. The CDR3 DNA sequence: TGTGCCAGTAGTCCAACGGAATTACGGCCCCAGCATTTT. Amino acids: CASSPTELRPQHF.

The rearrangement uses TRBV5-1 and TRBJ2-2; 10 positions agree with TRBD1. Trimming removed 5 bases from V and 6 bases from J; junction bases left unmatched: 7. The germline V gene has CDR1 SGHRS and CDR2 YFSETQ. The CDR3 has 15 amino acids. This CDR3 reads CASRTRDRGSGELFF. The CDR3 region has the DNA TGCGCCAGCAGAACCCGGGACAGGGGATCCGGGGAGCTGTTTTTT. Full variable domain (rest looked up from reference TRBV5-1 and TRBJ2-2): KAGVTQTPRYLIKTRGQQVTLSCSPISGHRSVSWYQQTPGQGLQFLFEYFSETQRNKGNFPGRFSGRQFSNSRSEMNVSTLELGDSALYLCASRTRDRGSGELFFGEGSRLTVL.

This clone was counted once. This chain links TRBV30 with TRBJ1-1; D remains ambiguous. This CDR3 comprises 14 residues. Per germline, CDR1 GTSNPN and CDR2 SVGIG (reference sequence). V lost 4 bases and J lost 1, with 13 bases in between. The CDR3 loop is CAWTTAGWNTEAFF. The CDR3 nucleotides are TGTGCCTGGACCACGGCCGGTTGGAACACTGAAGCTTTCTTT.

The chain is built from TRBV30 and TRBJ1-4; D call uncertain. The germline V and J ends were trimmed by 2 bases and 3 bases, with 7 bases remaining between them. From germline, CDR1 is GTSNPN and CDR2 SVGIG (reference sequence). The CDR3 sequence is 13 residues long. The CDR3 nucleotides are TGTGCCTGGAGTTGGTCTGCTAATGAAAAACTGTTTTTT. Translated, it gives CAWSWSANEKLFF.

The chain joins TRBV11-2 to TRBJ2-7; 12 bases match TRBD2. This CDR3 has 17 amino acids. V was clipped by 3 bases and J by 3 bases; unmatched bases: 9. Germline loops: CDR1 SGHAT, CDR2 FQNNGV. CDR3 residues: CASSLTSGGAPDYEQYF. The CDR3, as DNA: TGTGCCAGCAGCTTGACTAGCGGGGGCGCACCGGACTACGAGCAGTACTTC.

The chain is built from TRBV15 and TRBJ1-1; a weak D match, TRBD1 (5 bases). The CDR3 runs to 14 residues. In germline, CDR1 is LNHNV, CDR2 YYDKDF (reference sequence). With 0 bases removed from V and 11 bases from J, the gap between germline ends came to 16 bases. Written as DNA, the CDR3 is TGTGCCACCAGCAGAGATCTAAGGGGAGGGAGGGCTTTCTTT. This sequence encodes CATSRDLRGGRAFF.

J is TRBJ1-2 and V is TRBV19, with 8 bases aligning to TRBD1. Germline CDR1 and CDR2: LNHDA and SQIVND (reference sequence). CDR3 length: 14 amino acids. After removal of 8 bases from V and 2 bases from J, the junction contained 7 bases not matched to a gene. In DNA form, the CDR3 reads TGTGCCAGTTTGGGCAGGGGGCGAAACTATGGCTACACCTTC. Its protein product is CASLGRGRNYGYTF.

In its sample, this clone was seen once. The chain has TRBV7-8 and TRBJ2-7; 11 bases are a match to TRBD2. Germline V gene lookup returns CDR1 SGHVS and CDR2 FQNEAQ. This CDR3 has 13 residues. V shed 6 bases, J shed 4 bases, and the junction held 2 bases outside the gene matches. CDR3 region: CASRGLADYEQYF. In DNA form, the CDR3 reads TGTGCCAGCAGGGGACTAGCGGATTACGAGCAGTACTTC.

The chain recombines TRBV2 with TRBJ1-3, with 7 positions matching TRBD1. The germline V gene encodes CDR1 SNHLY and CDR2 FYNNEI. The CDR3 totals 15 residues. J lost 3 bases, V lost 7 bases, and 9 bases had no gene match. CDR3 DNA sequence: TGTGCCAGCAAACATGACAGGGTCGATGGAAACACCATATATTTT. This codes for CASKHDRVDGNTIYF.

CDR3 in amino acids: CASSSPRTVMNTEAFF. The CDR3 DNA follows: TGTGCCAGCAGCTCCCCTCGGACAGTTATGAACACTGAAGCTTTCTTT. V and J are TRBV5-6 and TRBJ1-1; D possibly corresponds to TRBD1 (6 bases). V was clipped by 3 bases and J by 0 bases, with 15 bases between them. Germline V CDR1 and CDR2: SGHDT, YYEEEE. The length of the CDR3 is 16 residues.

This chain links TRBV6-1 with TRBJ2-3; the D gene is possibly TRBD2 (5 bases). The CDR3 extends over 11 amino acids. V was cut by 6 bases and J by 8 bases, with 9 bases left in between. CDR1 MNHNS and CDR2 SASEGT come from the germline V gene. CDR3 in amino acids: CASRTRTTQYF. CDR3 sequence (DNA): TGTGCCAGCAGAACTAGAACTACGCAGTATTTT.

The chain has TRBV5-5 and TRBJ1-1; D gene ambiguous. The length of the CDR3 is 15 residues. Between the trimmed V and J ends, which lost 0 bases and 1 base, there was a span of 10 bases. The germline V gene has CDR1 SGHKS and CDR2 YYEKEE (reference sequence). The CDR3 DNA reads TGTGCCAGCAGCTTGGTCCCGTTTGGGAACACTGAAGCTTTCTTT. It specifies CASSLVPFGNTEAFF.

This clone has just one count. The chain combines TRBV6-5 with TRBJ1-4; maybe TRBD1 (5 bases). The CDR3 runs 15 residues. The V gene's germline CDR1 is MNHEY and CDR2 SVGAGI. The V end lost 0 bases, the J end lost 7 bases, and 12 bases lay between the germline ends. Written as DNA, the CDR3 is TGTGCCAGCAGTTACTCCGGGGCCCGGGGTGAAAAACTGTTTTTT. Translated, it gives CASSYSGARGEKLFF.

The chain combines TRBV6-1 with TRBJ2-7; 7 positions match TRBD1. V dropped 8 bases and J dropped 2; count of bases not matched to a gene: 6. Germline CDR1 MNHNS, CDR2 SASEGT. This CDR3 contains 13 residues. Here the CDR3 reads CASGTVLPYEQYF. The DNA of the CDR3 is TGTGCCAGCGGGACAGTCCTCCCCTACGAGCAGTACTTC.

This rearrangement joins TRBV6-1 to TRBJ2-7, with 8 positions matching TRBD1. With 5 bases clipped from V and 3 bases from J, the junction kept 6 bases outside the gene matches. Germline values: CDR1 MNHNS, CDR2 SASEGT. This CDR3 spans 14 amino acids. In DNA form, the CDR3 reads TGTGCCAGCAGTAACCCCGGGACAGGCTACGAGCAGTACTTC. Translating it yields CASSNPGTGYEQYF.

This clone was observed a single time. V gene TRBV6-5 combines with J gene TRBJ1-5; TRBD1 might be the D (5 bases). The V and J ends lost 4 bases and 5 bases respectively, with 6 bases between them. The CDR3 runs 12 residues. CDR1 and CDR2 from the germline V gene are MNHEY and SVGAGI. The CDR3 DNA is TGTGCCAGCAGTTTGGGGGATCAGCCCCAGCATTTT. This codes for CASSLGDQPQHF.

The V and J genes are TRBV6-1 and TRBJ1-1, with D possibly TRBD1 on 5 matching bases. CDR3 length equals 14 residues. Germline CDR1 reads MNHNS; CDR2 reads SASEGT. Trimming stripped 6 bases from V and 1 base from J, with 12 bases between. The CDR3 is CASREQVENTEAFF. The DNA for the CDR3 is TGTGCCAGCAGAGAACAGGTAGAGAACACTGAAGCTTTCTTT.

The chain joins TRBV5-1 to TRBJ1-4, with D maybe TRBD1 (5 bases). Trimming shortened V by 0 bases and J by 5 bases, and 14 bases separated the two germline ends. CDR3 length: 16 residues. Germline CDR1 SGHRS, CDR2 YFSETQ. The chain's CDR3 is CASSLEGTARNEKLFF. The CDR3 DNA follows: TGCGCCAGCAGCTTGGAGGGGACGGCCAGGAATGAAAAACTGTTTTTT.

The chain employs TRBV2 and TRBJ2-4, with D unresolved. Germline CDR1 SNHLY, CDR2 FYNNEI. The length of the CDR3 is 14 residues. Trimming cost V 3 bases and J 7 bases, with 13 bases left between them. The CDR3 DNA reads TGTGCCAGCAGTGACGGACGCTCACCCAACATTCAGTACTTC. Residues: CASSDGRSPNIQYF.

The CDR3 here is CASSQVGTSSYEQYF. The CDR3 nucleotides are TGTGCCAGCAGCCAAGTTGGGACTAGCTCCTACGAGCAGTACTTC. This chain links TRBV4-2 with TRBJ2-7; TRBD2 agrees at 8 bases. The CDR3 spans 15 residues. CDR1 is LGHNA, CDR2 YNFKEQ, per germline. V lost 1 base, J lost 0 bases, and 2 bases stayed unmatched.

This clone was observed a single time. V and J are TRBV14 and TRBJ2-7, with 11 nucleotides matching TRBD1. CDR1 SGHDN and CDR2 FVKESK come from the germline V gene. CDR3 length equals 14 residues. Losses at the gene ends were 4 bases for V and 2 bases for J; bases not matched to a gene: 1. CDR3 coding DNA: TGTGCCAGCAGCCCGGGACAGGGGGCCTACGAGCAGTACTTC. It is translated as CASSPGQGAYEQYF. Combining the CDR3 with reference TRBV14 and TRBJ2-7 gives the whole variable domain EAGVTQFPSHSVIEKGQTVTLRCDPISGHDNLYWYRRVMGKEIKFLLHFVKESKQDESGMPNNRFLAERTGGTYSTLKVQPAELEDSGVYFCASSPGQGAYEQYFGPGTRLTVT.

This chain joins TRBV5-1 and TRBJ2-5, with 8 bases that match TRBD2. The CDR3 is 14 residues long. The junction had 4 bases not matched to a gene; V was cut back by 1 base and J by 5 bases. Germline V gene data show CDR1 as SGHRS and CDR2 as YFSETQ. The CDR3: CASSLLPGGETQYF. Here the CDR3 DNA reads TGCGCCAGCAGCTTGCTTCCGGGGGGGGAGACCCAGTACTTC.